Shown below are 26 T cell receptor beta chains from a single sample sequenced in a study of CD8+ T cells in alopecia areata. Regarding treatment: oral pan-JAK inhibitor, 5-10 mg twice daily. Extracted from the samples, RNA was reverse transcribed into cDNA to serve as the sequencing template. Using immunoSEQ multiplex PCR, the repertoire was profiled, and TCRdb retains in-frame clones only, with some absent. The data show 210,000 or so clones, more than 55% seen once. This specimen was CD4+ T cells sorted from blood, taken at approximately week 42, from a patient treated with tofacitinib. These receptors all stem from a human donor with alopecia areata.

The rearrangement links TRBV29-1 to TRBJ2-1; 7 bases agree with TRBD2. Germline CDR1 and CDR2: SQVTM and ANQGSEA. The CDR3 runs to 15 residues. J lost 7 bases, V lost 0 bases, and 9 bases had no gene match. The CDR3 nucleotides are TGCAGCGTTGAAGAACTGGCAGGGAGGGCGAATGAGCAGTTCTTC. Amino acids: CSVEELAGRANEQFF.

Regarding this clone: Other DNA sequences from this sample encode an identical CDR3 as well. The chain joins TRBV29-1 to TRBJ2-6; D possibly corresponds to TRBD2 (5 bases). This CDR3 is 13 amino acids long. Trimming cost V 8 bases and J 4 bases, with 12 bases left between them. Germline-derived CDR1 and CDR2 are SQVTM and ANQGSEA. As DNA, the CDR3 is TGCAGCACCCTCGGGGTCGGGGCCAACGTCCTGACTTTC. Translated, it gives CSTLGVGANVLTF.

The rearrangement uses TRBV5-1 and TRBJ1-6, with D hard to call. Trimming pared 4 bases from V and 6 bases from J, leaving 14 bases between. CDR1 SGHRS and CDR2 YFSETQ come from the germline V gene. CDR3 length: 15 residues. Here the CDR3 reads CASSTKVGFNSPLHF. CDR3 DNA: TGCGCCAGCAGCACTAAGGTGGGGTTTAATTCACCCCTCCACTTT.

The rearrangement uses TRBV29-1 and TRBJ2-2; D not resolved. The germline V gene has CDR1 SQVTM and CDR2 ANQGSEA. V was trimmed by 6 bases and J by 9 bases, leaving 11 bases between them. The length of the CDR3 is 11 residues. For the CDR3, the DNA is TGCAGCGTACGACTGCAGTGGGAGCTGTTTTTT. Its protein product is CSVRLQWELFF.

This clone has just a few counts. The chain's CDR3 is CASSSDRTGANVLTF. The CDR3 region has the DNA TGCGCCAGCAGCAGCGACAGGACTGGGGCCAACGTCCTGACTTTC. The chain links TRBV5-1 to TRBJ2-6; perhaps TRBD1 as D (6 bases). The V end was cut by 4 bases, the J end by 2 bases, with 10 bases between. The CDR3 spans 15 residues. CDR1 and CDR2 (germline): SGHRS, YFSETQ.

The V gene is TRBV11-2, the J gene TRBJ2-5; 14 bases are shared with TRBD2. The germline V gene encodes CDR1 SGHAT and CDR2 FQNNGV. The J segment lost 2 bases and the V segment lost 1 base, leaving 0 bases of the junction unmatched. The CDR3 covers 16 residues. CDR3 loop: CASSLGTSGGQETQYF. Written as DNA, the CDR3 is TGTGCCAGCAGCTTAGGGACTAGCGGGGGGCAAGAGACCCAGTACTTC. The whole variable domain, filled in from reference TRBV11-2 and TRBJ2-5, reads EAGVAQSPRYKIIEKRQSVAFWCNPISGHATLYWYQQILGQGPKLLIQFQNNGVVDDSQLPKDRFSAERLKGVDSTLKIQPAKLEDSAVYLCASSLGTSGGQETQYFGPGTRLLVL.

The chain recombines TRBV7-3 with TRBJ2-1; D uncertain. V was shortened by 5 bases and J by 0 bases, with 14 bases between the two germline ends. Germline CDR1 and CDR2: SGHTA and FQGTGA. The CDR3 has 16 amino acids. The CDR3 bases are TGTGCCAGCAGCCCCGGCCCTTACAGCTCCTACAATGAGCAGTTCTTC. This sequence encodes CASSPGPYSSYNEQFF.

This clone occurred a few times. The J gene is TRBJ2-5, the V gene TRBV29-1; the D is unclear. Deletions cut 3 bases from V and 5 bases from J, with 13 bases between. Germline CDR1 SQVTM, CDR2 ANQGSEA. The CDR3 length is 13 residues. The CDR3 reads CSVDSAPRETQYF. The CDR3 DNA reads TGCAGCGTTGATTCGGCCCCACGGGAGACCCAGTACTTC. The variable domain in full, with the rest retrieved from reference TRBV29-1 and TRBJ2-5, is SAVISQKPSRDICQRGTSLTIQCQVDSQVTMMFWYRQQPGQSLTLIATANQGSEATYESGFVIDKFPISRPNLTFSTLTVSNMSPEDSSIYLCSVDSAPRETQYFGPGTRLLVL.

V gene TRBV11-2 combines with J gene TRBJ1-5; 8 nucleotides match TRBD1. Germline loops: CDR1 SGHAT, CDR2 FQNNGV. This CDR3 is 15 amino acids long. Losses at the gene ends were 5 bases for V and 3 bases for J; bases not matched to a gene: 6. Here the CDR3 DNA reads TGTGCCAGCAGCCAGTTCCAGGGGGCCAATCAGCCCCAGCATTTT. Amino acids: CASSQFQGANQPQHF.

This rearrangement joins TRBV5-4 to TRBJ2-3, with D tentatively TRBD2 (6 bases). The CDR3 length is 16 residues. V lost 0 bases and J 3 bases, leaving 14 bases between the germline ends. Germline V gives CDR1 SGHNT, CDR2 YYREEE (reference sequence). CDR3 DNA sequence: TGTGCCAGCAGCTTGGGACGGGGGAAATTGACAGATACGCAGTATTTT. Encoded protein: CASSLGRGKLTDTQYF.

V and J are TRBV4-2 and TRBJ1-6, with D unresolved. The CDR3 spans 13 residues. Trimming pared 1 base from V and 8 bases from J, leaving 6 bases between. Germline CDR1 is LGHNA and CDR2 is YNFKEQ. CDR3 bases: TGTGCCAGCAGCCAAGTAAAAGATTCACCCCTCCACTTT. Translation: CASSQVKDSPLHF.

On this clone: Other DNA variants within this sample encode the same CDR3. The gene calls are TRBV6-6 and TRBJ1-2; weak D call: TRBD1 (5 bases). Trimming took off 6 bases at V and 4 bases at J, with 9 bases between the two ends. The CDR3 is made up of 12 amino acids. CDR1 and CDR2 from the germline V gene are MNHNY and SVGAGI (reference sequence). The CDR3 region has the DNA TGTGCCAGCAGCCCCGACAGCTATGGCTACACCTTC. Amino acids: CASSPDSYGYTF.

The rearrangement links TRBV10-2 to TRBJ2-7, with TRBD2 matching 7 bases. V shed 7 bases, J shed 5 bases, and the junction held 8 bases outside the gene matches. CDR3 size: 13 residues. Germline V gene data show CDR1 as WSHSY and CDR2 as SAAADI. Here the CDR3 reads CASKVLATNEQYF. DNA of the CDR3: TGCGCCAGCAAGGTACTAGCGACCAACGAGCAGTACTTC.

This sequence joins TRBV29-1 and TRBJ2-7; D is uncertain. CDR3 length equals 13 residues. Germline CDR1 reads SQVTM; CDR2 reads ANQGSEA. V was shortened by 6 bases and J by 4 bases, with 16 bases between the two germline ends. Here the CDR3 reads CSVRSLGIYEQYF. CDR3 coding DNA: TGCAGCGTCCGCTCTTTGGGGATATACGAGCAGTACTTC.

CDR3 DNA: TGTGCCTGGAGTGTACATCTCAGGGGAGGGGATGGCTACACCTTC. It codes for CAWSVHLRGGDGYTF. The chain carries TRBV30 and TRBJ1-2, with D perhaps TRBD1 (6 bases). Deletions cut 0 bases from V and 6 bases from J, with 17 bases between. The CDR3 totals 15 residues. From germline, CDR1 is GTSNPN and CDR2 SVGIG (reference sequence).

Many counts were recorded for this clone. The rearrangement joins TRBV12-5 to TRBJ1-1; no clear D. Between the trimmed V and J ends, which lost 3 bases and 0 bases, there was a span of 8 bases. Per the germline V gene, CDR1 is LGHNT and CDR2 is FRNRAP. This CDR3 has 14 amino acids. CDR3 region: CASGLSTLNTEAFF. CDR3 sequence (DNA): TGTGCTAGTGGTTTATCGACCTTGAACACTGAAGCTTTCTTT.

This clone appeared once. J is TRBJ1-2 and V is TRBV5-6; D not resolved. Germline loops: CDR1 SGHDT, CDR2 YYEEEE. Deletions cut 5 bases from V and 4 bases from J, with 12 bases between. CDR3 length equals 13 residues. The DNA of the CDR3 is TGTGCCAGCAGTCCTACCGGCCCCTATGGCTACACCTTC. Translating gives CASSPTGPYGYTF.

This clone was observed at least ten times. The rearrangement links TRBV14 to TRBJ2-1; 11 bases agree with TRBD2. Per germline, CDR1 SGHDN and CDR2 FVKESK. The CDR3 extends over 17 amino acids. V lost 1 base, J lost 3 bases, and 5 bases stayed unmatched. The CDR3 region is CASSQVLTSGNYNEQFF. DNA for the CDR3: TGTGCCAGCAGCCAAGTTCTGACTAGCGGGAACTACAATGAGCAGTTCTTC.

As DNA, the CDR3 is TGTGCCTGGAGTGAAGTAAGCGCCAATGAGCAGTTCTTC. It specifies CAWSEVSANEQFF. The gene calls are TRBV30 and TRBJ2-1; D is undetermined. This CDR3 is built from 13 residues. V was shortened by 1 base and J by 6 bases, with 10 bases between the two germline ends. Germline lookup yields CDR1 GTSNPN and CDR2 SVGIG (reference sequence).

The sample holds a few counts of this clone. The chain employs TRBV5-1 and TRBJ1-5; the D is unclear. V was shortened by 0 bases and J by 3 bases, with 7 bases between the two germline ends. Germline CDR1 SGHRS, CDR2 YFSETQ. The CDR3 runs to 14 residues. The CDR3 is CASSLDGDNQPQHF. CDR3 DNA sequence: TGCGCCAGCAGCTTGGATGGCGACAATCAGCCCCAGCATTTT.

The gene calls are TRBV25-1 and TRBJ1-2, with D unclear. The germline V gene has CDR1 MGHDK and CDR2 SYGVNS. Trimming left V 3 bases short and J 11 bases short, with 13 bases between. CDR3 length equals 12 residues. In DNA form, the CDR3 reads TGTGCCAGCAGTGAGGGTCTCTTGATGTACACCTTC. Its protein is CASSEGLLMYTF.

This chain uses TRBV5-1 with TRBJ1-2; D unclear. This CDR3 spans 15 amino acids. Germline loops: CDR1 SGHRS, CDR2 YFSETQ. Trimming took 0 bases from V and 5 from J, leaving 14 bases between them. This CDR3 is CASSLGQLLGYGYTF. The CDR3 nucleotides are TGCGCCAGCAGCTTGGGGCAGCTCCTTGGATATGGCTACACCTTC.

CDR3 amino acids: CASSLGFGPENTEAFF. CDR3 nucleotide sequence: TGCGCCAGCAGCTTGGGTTTCGGACCAGAGAACACTGAAGCTTTCTTT. J is TRBJ1-1 and V is TRBV5-1; the D is unclear. Trimming left V 0 bases short and J 1 base short, with 13 bases between. CDR3 length: 16 residues. Germline CDR1 reads SGHRS; CDR2 reads YFSETQ. The entire variable domain, with the rest obtained from reference TRBV5-1 and TRBJ1-1, is as follows: KAGVTQTPRYLIKTRGQQVTLSCSPISGHRSVSWYQQTPGQGLQFLFEYFSETQRNKGNFPGRFSGRQFSNSRSEMNVSTLELGDSALYLCASSLGFGPENTEAFFGQGTRLTVV.

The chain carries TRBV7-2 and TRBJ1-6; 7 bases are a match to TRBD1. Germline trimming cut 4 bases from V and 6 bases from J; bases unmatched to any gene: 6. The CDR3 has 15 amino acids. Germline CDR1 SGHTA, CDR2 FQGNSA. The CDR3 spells CASSSDRERNSPLHF. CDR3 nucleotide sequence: TGTGCCAGCAGCTCAGACAGGGAACGTAATTCACCCCTCCACTTT.

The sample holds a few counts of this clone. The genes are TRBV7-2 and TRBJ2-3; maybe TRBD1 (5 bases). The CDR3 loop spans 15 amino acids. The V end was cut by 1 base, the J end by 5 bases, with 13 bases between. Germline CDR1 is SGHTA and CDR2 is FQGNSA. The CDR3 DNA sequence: TGTGCCAGCAGCTTAGTAGGCAGGGTCGGAGATACGCAGTATTTT. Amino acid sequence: CASSLVGRVGDTQYF.

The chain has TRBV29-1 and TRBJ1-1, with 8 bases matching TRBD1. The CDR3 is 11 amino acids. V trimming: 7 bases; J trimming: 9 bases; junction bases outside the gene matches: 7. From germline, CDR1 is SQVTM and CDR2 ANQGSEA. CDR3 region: CSATGGTKAFF. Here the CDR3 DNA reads TGCAGCGCCACAGGGGGAACAAAAGCTTTCTTT. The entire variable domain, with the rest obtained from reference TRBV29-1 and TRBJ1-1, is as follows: SAVISQKPSRDICQRGTSLTIQCQVDSQVTMMFWYRQQPGQSLTLIATANQGSEATYESGFVIDKFPISRPNLTFSTLTVSNMSPEDSSIYLCSATGGTKAFFGQGTRLTVV.